This T cell receptor beta chain was captured by sequencing in a study of siplizumab effects on memory and regulatory T cells. The table lists this clone with a count of one. Antigen specificity is unknown. CDR3 length: 13 amino acids. Germline V lookup: CDR1 SGHKS, CDR2 YYEKEE (reference sequence). The V end was cut by 0 bases, the J end by 3 bases, with 6 bases between. The assay was immunoSEQ multiplex PCR, and TCRdb's table has in-frame clones only and misses some. The sample consists of about 110,000 clones, around 90% of them appearing once. Whole-study findings and limits: A minor share of alloreactive clones matched unstimulated subsets. It seemed that naive T cells were more diverse than memory cells and were major contributors to the alloresponse. Confirmation was lacking for the suppressive function of proliferating Tregs derived from siplizumab cultures. Sequences that were alloreactive and traceable to unstimulated CD4+ memory cells were significantly reduced by siplizumab.

The receptor comes from a human donor in good health. This sequence joins TRBV5-5 and TRBJ1-2; possibly TRBD1 for D (5 bases). Sequencing was carried out using Tregs sorted from blood. The CDR3 spells CASSLGRDYGYTF. CDR3 DNA sequence: TGTGCCAGCAGCTTGGGCAGGGACTATGGCTACACCTTC.